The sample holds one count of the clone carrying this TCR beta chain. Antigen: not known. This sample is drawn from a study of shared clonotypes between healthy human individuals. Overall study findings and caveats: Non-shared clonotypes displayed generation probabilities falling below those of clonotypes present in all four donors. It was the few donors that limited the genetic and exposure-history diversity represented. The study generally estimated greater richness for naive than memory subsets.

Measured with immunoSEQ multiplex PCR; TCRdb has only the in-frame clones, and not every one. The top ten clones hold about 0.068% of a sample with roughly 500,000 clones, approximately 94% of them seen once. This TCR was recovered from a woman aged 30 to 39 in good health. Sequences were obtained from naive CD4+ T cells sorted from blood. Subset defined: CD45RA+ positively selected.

The CDR3 DNA follows: TGTGCCAGCAGCCCCAGGGGACTAGCGGCTACCGGGGAGCTGTTTTTT. The encoded protein is CASSPRGLAATGELFF. V is TRBV9 and J is TRBJ2-2; 11 nucleotides match TRBD2. The CDR3 covers 16 residues. Losses at the gene ends were 4 bases for V and 5 bases for J; bases not matched to a gene: 7. Germline values: CDR1 SGDLS, CDR2 YYNGEE.